The present T cell receptor (beta chain) was sequenced within a study of cytomegalovirus exposure and HLA in healthy donors. The study, taken as a whole, reports: Productive rates of about 90% or about 30% were seen for most TCR beta V segments in an earlier analysis. In a later analysis, V- and J-gene trimming of beta chains associated with a DCLRE1C missense variant, replicated independently.

The PCR employed 60 Vbeta primers together with 13 Jbeta primers. The authors' processing: An analysis performed later counted 75 million to 80 million unique TCR beta chains (roughly 11 million of them shared). This table comes from immunoSEQ multiplex PCR, and its TCRdb copy is limited to in-frame clones, with some not included. D and trimming come from the DNA, and the V and J calls and clone size come from that table. Of about 150,000 clones in the sample, 85% were seen once. Comment on this clone: The antigen is not known.

V lost 0 bases, J lost 5 bases, and 12 bases lay in between. Germline lookup yields CDR1 SGDLS and CDR2 YYNGEE. The CDR3 runs to 15 residues. The TCR was taken from a boy aged 2 to 9 in good health and CMV-seronegative. The chain combines TRBV9 with TRBJ2-1, with a possible D match to TRBD2 (7 bases). The specimen was PBMCs. DNA for the CDR3: TGTGCCAGCAGCGTAGCGGGGGGCGGGAACAATGAGCAGTTCTTC. Its translation is CASSVAGGGNNEQFF.